One sample yielded the 19 T cell receptor beta chains listed below, sequenced in a study. TCRdb ran MiXCR on the 5' RACE reads and lists one entry per CDR3 protein. The table includes tens of thousands of distinct CDR3 sequences, about 28% detected once. The specimen was naive CD4+ T cells sorted from blood. Subset: naive CD4+ T cells, CD4+CD45RA+CD25-. These receptor sequences come from a female donor with breast cancer.

In its sample, this clonotype was seen a few times. This chain uses TRBV6-2 or TRBV6-3 with TRBJ2-7; 10 bases are a match to TRBD1. Germline loops: CDR1 MNHEY, CDR2 SVGEGT. This CDR3 spans 15 amino acids. The V and J ends lost 0 bases and 5 bases, in that order; junction bases with no gene match: 4. CDR3 sequence reads: CASSYSGQGGHEQYF. Here the CDR3 DNA reads TGTGCCAGCAGTTACTCTGGACAGGGGGGCCACGAGCAGTACTTC.

The genes are TRBV10-3 and TRBJ1-2; D not resolved. There are 18 residues in the CDR3. Germline V CDR1 and CDR2: ENHRY, SYGVKD. Trimming cost V 9 bases and J 2 bases, with 28 bases left between them. The CDR3 DNA follows: TGTGCCATACAAGACGGCGGAAGACTTATCACCTCGAACTATGGCTACACCTTC. Translated, it gives CAIQDGGRLITSNYGYTF.

This chain links TRBV9 with TRBJ2-2; 8 bases are a match to TRBD2. Germline V CDR1 and CDR2: SGDLS, YYNGEE. The CDR3 length is 15 residues. J was trimmed by 4 bases and V by 4 bases; bases with no gene match: 6. The CDR3 region has the DNA TGTGCCAGCAGCCACGATAGCGGGACCACCGGGGAGCTGTTTTTT. As protein: CASSHDSGTTGELFF.

Concerning this clonotype: It may be a read error: a sequence one base away is much more abundant. Given the absence of the conserved phenylalanine or tryptophan at the CDR3 end, a read error is likely. V and J are TRBV5-1 and TRBJ1-2, with D unresolved. The CDR3 spans 14 residues. The V gene lost 0 bases and the J gene lost 5 bases, with 11 bases spanning the gap. From germline, CDR1 is SGHRS and CDR2 YFSETQ. CDR3 region: CASSLEVGSYGYTV. The CDR3 nucleotides are TGCGCCAGCAGCTTGGAAGTGGGGAGTTATGGCTACACCGTC.

At least ten counts were recorded for this clonotype. This chain links TRBV12-3 or TRBV12-4 with TRBJ2-7, with no clear D. This CDR3 spans 13 amino acids. Between the trimmed V and J ends, which lost 6 bases and 0 bases, there was a span of 9 bases. The CDR3 sequence is CASRRTASYEQYF. The CDR3 nucleotides read TGTGCCAGCAGGAGGACCGCCTCCTACGAGCAGTACTTC.

The rearrangement joins TRBV9 to TRBJ2-2; 11 bases are a match to TRBD2. Looked up from germline, CDR1 is SGDLS and CDR2 is YYNGEE. The CDR3 runs 16 residues. The ends lost 3 bases at V and 8 bases at J; junction bases unmatched: 9. In DNA form, the CDR3 reads TGTGCCAGCAGCGCAACTAGCGGGAGAACATCGGGGGAGCTGTTTTTT. Translating it yields CASSATSGRTSGELFF.

Sample share makes this clonotype medium-sized (0.01 to 0.1%). The rearrangement links TRBV5-1 to TRBJ2-2, with no clear D. The CDR3 length is 14 residues. Looked up from germline, CDR1 is SGHRS and CDR2 is YFSETQ. V lost 0 bases to trimming and J lost 3 bases, with 6 bases between them. The CDR3, as DNA: TGCGCCAGCAGCTTGGACCCAGACACCGGGGAGCTGTTTTTT. Translated: CASSLDPDTGELFF.

This rearrangement joins TRBV6-5 to TRBJ2-1, with D tentatively TRBD1 or TRBD2 (6 bases each). CDR1 is MNHEY and CDR2 is SVGAGI in the germline V gene. The CDR3 covers 16 residues. Trimming left V 9 bases short and J 7 bases short, with 25 bases between. The CDR3 loop reads CARAAVRGVRLNEQFF. The CDR3 DNA reads TGTGCCAGGGCAGCGGTGAGGGGGGTGCGCCTGAATGAGCAGTTCTTC.

As regards this clonotype: This may come from a read error, since a much larger clone is one base off. This chain joins TRBV5-1 and TRBJ1-1; 7 nucleotides agree with TRBD1. The CDR3 has 14 residues. CDR1 and CDR2 from the germline V gene are SGHRS and YFSETQ. This chain's CDR3 is CASTSRDSTTEASF. DNA of the CDR3: TGCGCCAGTACTTCAAGGGACAGCACGACAGAAGCTTCCTTT.

The table lists this clonotype with a few counts. The CDR3 does not close with the conserved phenylalanine or tryptophan, likely indicating a read error. This chain links TRBV5-1 with TRBJ1-2, with unresolved D. Germline lookup yields CDR1 SGHRS and CDR2 YFSETQ. The CDR3 has 14 amino acids. V gave up 4 bases and J gave up 4 bases, with 14 bases separating them. DNA for the CDR3: TGCGCCAGCAGCCGATGGGAGGCGGGCTATGGCTACACCCTC. Its protein product is CASSRWEAGYGYTL.

A few counts support this clonotype. J is TRBJ2-1 and V is TRBV20-1, with 10 bases lining up with TRBD2. CDR3 length: 16 residues. Trimming took 6 bases from V and 7 from J; bases not matched to a gene: 15. Germline loops: CDR1 DFQATT, CDR2 SNEGSKA (reference sequence). In DNA, the CDR3 is TGCAGTGCCCAGGGGGCTAGCGGGAGAGTAAGGAATGAGCAGTTCTTC. Translation: CSAQGASGRVRNEQFF.

The sample holds a few counts of this clonotype. The V gene is TRBV7-2, the J gene TRBJ2-3, with D perhaps matching TRBD2 (5 bases). The CDR3 spans 15 residues. Germline V CDR1 and CDR2: SGHTA, FQGNSA. Trimming removed 3 bases from V and 2 bases from J, with 12 bases in between. The CDR3 nucleotides read TGTGCCAGCAGCTTGACTAAAGGGTCCACAGATACGCAGTATTTT. Protein sequence: CASSLTKGSTDTQYF.

The rearrangement links TRBV5-1 to TRBJ2-7, with 7 nucleotides matching TRBD1. CDR1 SGHRS and CDR2 YFSETQ come from the germline V gene. The V and J ends lost 4 bases and 2 bases, in that order; junction bases with no gene match: 6. This CDR3 contains 14 residues. DNA of the CDR3: TGCGCCAGCAGCCCCGGGACAGTCACCTACGAGCAGTACTTC. Residues: CASSPGTVTYEQYF.

The CDR3: CSAREREGREFYDTQYF. As DNA, the CDR3 is TGCAGTGCTAGAGAGCGAGAAGGGCGGGAGTTCTATGATACGCAGTATTTT. V gene TRBV20-1 combines with J gene TRBJ2-3, with 7 bases identical to TRBD2. Trimming cost V 0 bases and J 6 bases; bases outside gene matches: 15. Per germline, CDR1 DFQATT and CDR2 SNEGSKA (reference sequence). The CDR3 sequence is 17 residues long.

This clonotype was observed a single time. Possible read error: a much larger clone is one base away. CDR3 DNA sequence: TGTGCCGCCAGCAGAGATCCCGGGATCCAAGAGACCCAGTACTTC. Translation gives CAASRDPGIQETQYF. This chain joins TRBV15 and TRBJ2-5, with D possibly TRBD2 on 5 matching bases. The CDR3 has 15 amino acids. Germline V gives CDR1 LNHNV, CDR2 YYDKDF (reference sequence).

This clonotype has more than one count but fewer than ten. The chain uses TRBV4-3 and TRBJ2-1; 12 bases agree with TRBD2. The CDR3 has 18 amino acids. Germline V gives CDR1 LGHNA, CDR2 YSLEER. V shed 1 base and J 0 bases; nucleotides not matched to a gene: 4. The CDR3 loop is CASSQAGTSGYSYNEQFF. CDR3 coding DNA: TGCGCCAGCAGCCAAGCCGGGACTAGCGGGTACTCCTACAATGAGCAGTTCTTC.

The chain has TRBV30 and TRBJ2-4; D gene unclear. There are 16 residues in the CDR3. Germline CDR1 is GTSNPN and CDR2 is SVGIG (reference sequence). Trimming took 0 bases from V and 0 from J, leaving 12 bases between them. CDR3 residues: CAWSVGSGLAKNIQYF. The CDR3, as DNA: TGTGCCTGGAGTGTAGGCAGTGGGTTAGCCAAAAACATTCAGTACTTC.

This clonotype has just a few counts. The DNA of the CDR3 is TGTGCCAGCAGCTCGAGCCGGGAGAACTATGGCTACACCTTC. Translated: CASSSSRENYGYTF. The chain carries TRBV7-2 and TRBJ1-2, with unresolved D. The V gene lost 4 bases and the J gene lost 2 bases, with 11 bases spanning the gap. CDR3 length: 14 residues. Germline V gene lookup returns CDR1 SGHTA and CDR2 FQGNSA.

This clonotype was recorded only once. A junction boundary mismatches the germline segment, possibly from a read error. The chain has TRBV5-1 and TRBJ1-6; D is undetermined. CDR1 SGHRS and CDR2 YFSETQ come from the germline V gene. The CDR3 is 16 amino acids. The DNA of the CDR3 is TGTGCCAGCAGCTTGGATCAGAGCTCCTATAATTCACCCCTCCACTTT. Amino acids: CASSLDQSSYNSPLHF.